The T cell receptor beta chain described here comes from a study of spatial heterogeneity in lung cancer. TCRdb fed the 5' RACE reads into MiXCR, producing one record per CDR3 protein. Among fewer than 25,000 distinct CDR3 sequences, 8.5% to 10% were seen once, and the ten largest hold less than 25%. Time point meaning: blood at routine non-recurrence follow-up after resection. Source: PBMCs, taken at follow-up. This TCR came from a male donor with early-stage non-small cell lung cancer.

The CDR3 sequence is CASSSGEGKLFF. In DNA, the CDR3 is TGTGCCAGCAGCTCAGGCGAGGGAAAACTGTTTTTT. The gene calls are TRBV7-9 and TRBJ1-4; D is unclear. Trimming removed 4 bases from V and 10 bases from J, with 10 bases in between. Germline V gene lookup returns CDR1 SEHNR and CDR2 FQNEAQ (reference sequence). The CDR3 sequence is 12 residues long.